This TCR beta chain was sequenced for a study of cytomegalovirus exposure and HLA in healthy donors. Findings and caveats of the study: Reported findings show TCR beta sequences accurately forecast HLA-A and HLA-B alleles in most subjects.

60 Vbeta and 13 Jbeta primers were used in PCR. Sequencing used immunoSEQ multiplex PCR; TCRdb keeps in-frame clones, though not all of them. The data hold 150,000 to 200,000 clones, with roughly 77% observed a single time. Worth noting for this clone: Its antigen is still unknown.

The V and J ends lost 10 bases and 6 bases, in that order; junction bases with no gene match: 11. The CDR3 extends over 15 amino acids. Germline loops: CDR1 SNHLY, CDR2 FYNNEI. Sequencing was performed on PBMCs. The chain employs TRBV2 and TRBJ2-2, with 10 bases matching TRBD1. This clonotype was sampled from a man aged 35-49 years in good health and CMV-seropositive. The CDR3 DNA sequence: TGTGCCACCCCGGGGTCGGGACAGGGGTCCGGGGAGCTGTTTTTT. Protein product: CATPGSGQGSGELFF.